This passage covers 27 T cell receptor beta chains from one sample sequenced in a study of blood T cells in healthy people across ages. Through a sample-barcoded 5' primer and a J-beta primer mix, a second PCR was run for roughly 6 to 12 cycles. TCRdb itself ran the 5' RACE reads through MiXCR, one entry per CDR3 protein. The sample comprises 550,000 to 750,000 distinct CDR3 sequences, roughly 21% of which are singletons, and around 3.4% rests with the top ten. Material for sequencing was blood. All receptors derive from a man aged 70 or older in good health.

This sequence joins TRBV6-2 or TRBV6-3 and TRBJ2-1; 13 nucleotides match TRBD2. The germline gives CDR1 MNHEY, CDR2 SVGEGT. This CDR3 region has 18 residues. Trimming at V came to 0 bases and at J to 4 bases, leaving 6 bases not matched to a gene. DNA of the CDR3: TGTGCCAGCAGTTACTCAGTGGGACTAGCGGGAAATTACAATGAGCAGTTCTTC. Its translation is CASSYSVGLAGNYNEQFF.

In regard to this clonotype: An end of the junction does not agree with germline; a read error may underlie this. The chain recombines TRBV20-1 with TRBJ2-5, with 12 bases fitting TRBD2. CDR3 length: 13 amino acids. Per germline, CDR1 DFQATT and CDR2 SNEGSKA (reference sequence). CDR3 in DNA: TGCAGTGCTAGAGGTGGACTAGCGGGAAAGGGGCTCTTC. This translates into CSARGGLAGKGLF.

The CDR3, as DNA: TGCGCCAGCAGCCAAGATTCGGGCGGTCGCACAGATACGCAGTATTTT. Protein product: CASSQDSGGRTDTQYF. The chain employs TRBV4-3 and TRBJ2-3; D is unclear. Germline V gives CDR1 LGHNA, CDR2 YSLEER. The CDR3 has 16 residues. V dropped 0 bases and J dropped 1 base, with 11 bases sitting between them.

The chain joins TRBV10-1 to TRBJ2-7; D is perhaps TRBD2 (6 bases). Per germline, CDR1 WNHNN and CDR2 SYGVQD (reference sequence). The CDR3 spans 16 residues. Trimming took off 0 bases at V and 2 bases at J, with 14 bases between the two ends. CDR3 bases: TGCGCCAGCAGTGAGTCCCGTGGGGGACTGGCCTACGAGCAGTACTTC. It is translated as CASSESRGGLAYEQYF.

The rearrangement links TRBV7-2 to TRBJ2-5, with D possibly being TRBD1 or TRBD2 (5 bases each). The better agreement between TRBJ2-7 and the DNA end casts doubt on the J call. Per the germline V gene, CDR1 is SGHTA and CDR2 is FQGNSA. The CDR3 is 16 amino acids. The CDR3 sequence is CASSREASGGWNEQYF. The CDR3 DNA sequence: TGTGCCAGCAGCCGAGAGGCCTCTGGGGGATGGAACGAGCAGTACTTC.

This clonotype was seen ten or more times. The rearrangement links TRBV4-3 to TRBJ1-4; D is possibly TRBD1 (5 bases). Germline lookup yields CDR1 LGHNA and CDR2 YSLEER. This CDR3 is built from 15 residues. V was shortened by 1 base and J by 2 bases, with 8 bases between the two germline ends. CDR3 sequence: CASSQGWGTNEKLFF. The CDR3 nucleotides are TGCGCCAGCAGCCAAGGTTGGGGGACTAATGAAAAACTGTTTTTT.

The chain has TRBV29-1 and TRBJ2-5; D unclear. The germline gives CDR1 SQVTM, CDR2 ANQGSEA. V lost 4 bases, J lost 2 bases, and 11 bases lay in between. The CDR3 totals 13 residues. CDR3 DNA sequence: TGCAGCGTTGTGGGGTTGGGTCAAGAGACCCAGTACTTC. Its protein is CSVVGLGQETQYF.

The chain uses TRBV6-6 and TRBJ1-1; weak D call: TRBD1 (5 bases). The V and J ends lost 3 bases and 0 bases respectively, with 8 bases between them. Germline V lookup: CDR1 MNHNY, CDR2 SVGAGI (reference sequence). This CDR3 region has 14 residues. The CDR3 loop is CASSYGGVNTEAFF. Here the CDR3 DNA reads TGTGCCAGCAGTTATGGGGGGGTGAACACTGAAGCTTTCTTT.

The J gene is TRBJ2-3, the V gene TRBV7-9; TRBD2 aligns across 8 bases. In germline, CDR1 is SEHNR, CDR2 FQNEAQ (reference sequence). J lost 2 bases, V lost 6 bases, and 10 bases had no gene match. The CDR3 sequence is 16 residues long. This chain's CDR3 is CASSKVAGPTTDTQYF. CDR3 coding DNA: TGTGCCAGCAGTAAAGTAGCGGGACCTACCACAGATACGCAGTATTTT.

The genes are TRBV14 and TRBJ2-5; TRBD2 matches at 7 bases. This CDR3 is 17 amino acids long. Trimming cost V 1 base and J 1 base; bases outside gene matches: 9. The V gene's germline CDR1 is SGHDN and CDR2 FVKESK. The CDR3 DNA sequence: TGTGCCAGCAGCCAAGGAGCGGGAAGTTTTCTCCAAGAGACCCAGTACTTC. Protein product: CASSQGAGSFLQETQYF.

This chain uses TRBV6-1 with TRBJ2-3; 9 positions match TRBD2. V lost 0 bases to trimming and J lost 4 bases; unmatched junction nucleotides: 5. The CDR3 totals 16 residues. The germline V gene encodes CDR1 MNHNS and CDR2 SASEGT. CDR3 amino acids: CASSEASLAGPDTQYF. The CDR3 nucleotides read TGTGCCAGCAGTGAAGCTAGTCTAGCGGGACCAGATACGCAGTATTTT.

This clonotype was found many times. Its ends do not fully match the called genes, so a read error is possible. The V and J genes are TRBV5-1 and TRBJ1-6; 7 positions agree with TRBD1. The CDR3 runs 14 residues. The germline CDR1 and CDR2 sequences are SGHRS and YFSETQ. Here the CDR3 reads CASSLGQVGSPLHF. CDR3 in DNA: TGTGCCAGCAGTCTTGGACAGGTTGGGTCACCCCTCCACTTT.

The gene calls are TRBV12-3 or TRBV12-4 and TRBJ2-2; TRBD1 matches at 8 bases. V lost 4 bases and J lost 3; bases outside the gene matches: 1. The CDR3 has 14 residues. The CDR3 coding sequence is TGTGCCAGCAGTTCACAGGGGGACACCGGGGAGCTGTTTTTT. This codes for CASSSQGDTGELFF.

This clonotype has more than one count but fewer than ten. J is TRBJ2-1 and V is TRBV24-1, with 12 bases lining up with TRBD2. The CDR3 extends over 17 amino acids. Trimming at V came to 0 bases and at J to 6 bases, leaving 5 bases not matched to a gene. From germline, CDR1 is KGHDR and CDR2 SFDVKD. CDR3 in amino acids: CATSDLPSGRVSNEQFF. CDR3 coding DNA: TGTGCCACCAGTGATTTGCCTAGCGGGAGGGTCTCCAATGAGCAGTTCTTC.

The chain joins TRBV14 to TRBJ2-4; the D gene is possibly TRBD1 (5 bases). Trimming pared 1 base from V and 7 bases from J, leaving 8 bases between. This CDR3 region has 13 residues. In germline, CDR1 is SGHDN, CDR2 FVKESK. The CDR3 nucleotides are TGTGCCAGCAGCCAAGCTCCAGGGAACATTCAGTACTTC. Translating it yields CASSQAPGNIQYF.

V and J are TRBV2 and TRBJ2-7; D is ambiguous. In germline, CDR1 is SNHLY, CDR2 FYNNEI. The CDR3 is 12 residues long. Trimming shortened V by 3 bases and J by 6 bases, and 9 bases separated the two germline ends. As DNA, the CDR3 is TGTGCCAGCAGTGATTATCCCTTCGAGCAGTACTTC. Encoded protein: CASSDYPFEQYF.

In this sample, this clonotype turned up many times. The chain uses TRBV2 and TRBJ2-2, with 9 bases that match TRBD2. Germline CDR1 reads SNHLY; CDR2 reads FYNNEI. The CDR3 is 16 amino acids. The ends lost 6 bases at V and 0 bases at J; junction bases unmatched: 5. The CDR3 here is CASRETSGSNTGELFF. The CDR3 nucleotides read TGTGCCAGCAGGGAGACTAGCGGCTCGAACACCGGGGAGCTGTTTTTT.

The V and J genes are TRBV3-1 and TRBJ1-2; D gene ambiguous. This CDR3 spans 14 amino acids. V lost 3 bases and J 2 bases, leaving 10 bases between the germline ends. The germline CDR1 and CDR2 sequences are LGHDT and YNNKEL (reference sequence). The CDR3 nucleotides read TGTGCCAGCAGCCACGAGACGGCAAACTATGGCTACACCTTC. Translated: CASSHETANYGYTF.

This clonotype was recorded a few times. The V and J genes are TRBV20-1 and TRBJ1-2; 9 bases agree with TRBD1. The CDR3 loop spans 12 amino acids. Germline assignment: CDR1 DFQATT and CDR2 SNEGSKA (reference sequence). Trimming removed 6 bases from V and 8 bases from J; junction bases left unmatched: 7. This CDR3 is CSASQGAKGYTF. The CDR3 DNA sequence: TGCAGTGCCTCACAGGGGGCGAAAGGCTACACCTTC.

In DNA, the CDR3 is TGTGCCAGCAGCTTAGCGCTATTACAGGCCTCAAGAGATACGCAGTATTTT. It specifies CASSLALLQASRDTQYF. The V call is TRBV7-2, the J call TRBJ2-3; the D gene is possibly TRBD1 (5 bases). The CDR3 is 17 residues long. V lost 0 bases, J lost 5 bases, and 18 bases lay in between. CDR1 is SGHTA and CDR2 is FQGNSA in the germline V gene.

This clonotype was recorded a few times. The V and J genes are TRBV20-1 and TRBJ2-7; TRBD2 matches at 7 bases. The germline gives CDR1 DFQATT, CDR2 SNEGSKA (reference sequence). With 1 base clipped from V and 7 bases from J, the junction kept 10 bases outside the gene matches. CDR3 size: 14 residues. The chain's CDR3 is CSARGGGSVGEQYF. The CDR3 bases are TGCAGTGCTAGAGGGGGCGGGAGTGTTGGGGAGCAGTACTTC.

The chain is built from TRBV20-1 and TRBJ2-5; D is possibly TRBD2 (5 bases). The tail of the sequence fits TRBJ2-1 better, so the J call may be wrong. From germline, CDR1 is DFQATT and CDR2 SNEGSKA (reference sequence). This CDR3 is built from 12 residues. CDR3 amino acids: CSARDRVRGQFF. In nucleotides, the CDR3 is TGCAGTGCTAGAGATAGGGTACGGGGGCAGTTCTTC.

This clonotype was counted many times. The chain carries TRBV7-2 and TRBJ2-5; the D is unclear. The CDR3 consists of 15 residues. Trimming stripped 1 base from V and 5 bases from J, with 14 bases between. Germline assignment: CDR1 SGHTA and CDR2 FQGNSA. The CDR3 protein is CASSLGLISEETQYF. Here the CDR3 DNA reads TGTGCCAGCAGCTTAGGGCTGATATCCGAGGAGACCCAGTACTTC. The full variable domain, rest sourced from reference TRBV7-2 and TRBJ2-5, is GAGVSQSPSNKVTEKGKDVELRCDPISGHTALYWYRQSLGQGLEFLIYFQGNSAPDKSGLPSDRFSAERTGGSVSTLTIQRTQQEDSAVYLCASSLGLISEETQYFGPGTRLLVL.

This clonotype was found many times. The chain recombines TRBV7-2 with TRBJ2-3, with 9 bases identical to TRBD2. Germline lookup yields CDR1 SGHTA and CDR2 FQGNSA. CDR3 size: 16 residues. Losses at the gene ends were 5 bases for V and 3 bases for J; bases not matched to a gene: 9. In DNA, the CDR3 is TGTGCCAGCAGCCCCTTTTCTAGCGGGACGACAGATACGCAGTATTTT. Its protein is CASSPFSSGTTDTQYF.

This clonotype showed up just a few times. This chain links TRBV7-2 with TRBJ2-5; the D gene is possibly TRBD1 (6 bases). The CDR3 runs 14 residues. CDR1 and CDR2 from the germline V gene are SGHTA and FQGNSA. V was shortened by 5 bases and J by 5 bases, with 15 bases between the two germline ends. The CDR3 nucleotides are TGTGCCAGCAGCCCTCGCCGGGACATGGAGACCCAGTACTTC. It yields the protein CASSPRRDMETQYF.

This clonotype came up a few times. The chain carries TRBV12-3 or TRBV12-4 and TRBJ1-1; tentative D call: TRBD1 (5 bases). The V end was cut by 5 bases, the J end by 7 bases, with 17 bases between. The CDR3 length is 14 residues. CDR3: CASSHYGQGGEAFF. CDR3 nucleotides: TGTGCCAGCAGTCACTACGGGCAGGGCGGTGAAGCTTTCTTT.

This clonotype turned up a few times. The genes are TRBV20-1 and TRBJ2-5; TRBD2 matches 9 bases. The V gene's germline CDR1 is DFQATT and CDR2 SNEGSKA (reference sequence). The V segment lost 2 bases and the J segment 4 bases; nucleotides outside the gene matches: 2. This CDR3 is built from 13 residues. The CDR3 DNA reads TGCAGTGCTAGACTTAGCGGGAGAGAGACCCAGTACTTC. Protein sequence: CSARLSGRETQYF.